A selection of T cell receptor beta chains follows, all from one sample in a study of cytomegalovirus exposure and HLA in healthy donors. Sequencing used immunoSEQ multiplex PCR; TCRdb keeps in-frame clones, though not all of them. Altogether around 40,000 clones are present, almost 70% being singletons, with the ten largest covering nearly 4%. What was sequenced was PBMCs. The receptors were sampled from a man aged 35 to 55 in good health and CMV-seronegative. CDR3s include the opening cysteine and the closing phenylalanine or tryptophan. A D gene is named only where the DNA matches it firmly. Clone sizes are given selectively: once, few, many, or a class where the clone is expanded.

J gene: TRBJ1-5
clone size: once
V gene: TRBV7-2
D gene: NA
CDR3 protein: CASSLVLTGGWGDQPQHF
CDR3 DNA: TGTGCCAGCAGCTTAGTTCTGACGGGGGGATGGGGTGATCAGCCCCAGCATTTT

J gene: TRBJ1-4
clone size: NA
V gene: TRBV7-9
D gene: TRBD1
CDR3 protein: CASSLSSGTAEKLFF
CDR3 DNA: TGTGCCAGCAGCTTATCAAGTGGGACAGCTGAAAAACTGTTTTTT

J gene: TRBJ1-1
clone size: few
V gene: TRBV4-2
D gene: NA
CDR3 protein: CASSQPYTEAFF
CDR3 DNA: TGTGCCAGCAGCCAACCCTACACTGAAGCTTTCTTT

J gene: TRBJ2-7
clone size: NA
V gene: TRBV7-2
D gene: TRBD2
CDR3 protein: CASSLEARAGGYF
CDR3 DNA: TGTGCCAGCAGCTTAGAAGCTAGAGCGGGGGGGTACTTC

J gene: TRBJ2-2
clone size: NA
V gene: TRBV6-6
D gene: NA
CDR3 protein: CASRVTMAAGELFF
CDR3 DNA: TGTGCCAGCAGGGTAACCATGGCCGCCGGGGAGCTGTTTTTT

J gene: TRBJ1-2
clone size: few
V gene: TRBV15
D gene: TRBD1
CDR3 protein: CATSPDRGPYGYTF
CDR3 DNA: TGTGCCACCAGCCCGGACAGGGGACCCTATGGCTACACCTTC

J gene: TRBJ2-2
clone size: NA
V gene: TRBV7-2
D gene: NA
CDR3 protein: CASSVKNTGELFF
CDR3 DNA: TGTGCCAGCAGCGTAAAGAACACCGGGGAGCTGTTTTTT

J gene: TRBJ1-6
clone size: once
V gene: TRBV2
D gene: TRBD1
CDR3 protein: CASSPGTGGITLHF
CDR3 DNA: TGTGCCAGCAGCCCCGGGACAGGGGGGATTACCCTCCACTTT

J gene: TRBJ1-5
clone size: few
V gene: TRBV6-5
D gene: NA
CDR3 protein: CASSRGSNQPQHF
CDR3 DNA: TGTGCCAGCAGCCGCGGTAGCAATCAGCCCCAGCATTTT

J gene: TRBJ2-3
clone size: NA
V gene: TRBV5-4
D gene: TRBD2
CDR3 protein: CASSGTSSYTQYF
CDR3 DNA: TGTGCCAGCAGCGGGACTAGCTCGTATACGCAGTATTTT

J gene: TRBJ2-7
clone size: NA
V gene: TRBV15
D gene: NA
CDR3 protein: CATSRDLLPSSSYEQYF
CDR3 DNA: TGTGCCACCAGCAGAGATTTGTTGCCTTCGAGCTCCTACGAGCAGTACTTC

J gene: TRBJ1-2
clone size: NA
V gene: TRBV30
D gene: TRBD1
CDR3 protein: CAWTGTGDYGYTF
CDR3 DNA: TGTGCCTGGACCGGGACAGGGGATTATGGCTACACCTTC

J gene: TRBJ2-5
clone size: NA
V gene: TRBV7-2
D gene: TRBD2
CDR3 protein: CASSPGLASETQYF
CDR3 DNA: TGTGCCAGCAGCCCGGGACTAGCCTCGGAGACCCAGTACTTC

J gene: TRBJ1-1
clone size: NA
V gene: TRBV28
D gene: NA
CDR3 protein: CASSSFSSAYTEAFF
CDR3 DNA: TGTGCCAGCAGTTCCTTCTCCAGTGCCTACACTGAAGCTTTCTTT

J gene: TRBJ1-4
clone size: NA
V gene: TRBV18
D gene: TRBD1
CDR3 protein: CASSPQGAEGELFF
CDR3 DNA: TGTGCCAGCTCACCACAGGGGGCCGAGGGAGAACTGTTTTTT

J gene: TRBJ2-5
clone size: NA
V gene: TRBV5-4
D gene: TRBD2
CDR3 protein: CASSTGLAGGEETQYF
CDR3 DNA: TGTGCCAGCAGCACTGGACTAGCGGGGGGGGAAGAGACCCAGTACTTC

J gene: TRBJ2-3
clone size: few
V gene: TRBV7-3
D gene: TRBD2
CDR3 protein: CASKPGGAADTQYF
CDR3 DNA: TGTGCCTCCAAACCCGGGGGGGCCGCAGATACGCAGTATTTT

J gene: TRBJ2-7
clone size: NA
V gene: TRBV6-1
D gene: TRBD1
CDR3 protein: CASRWGQVYEQYF
CDR3 DNA: TGTGCCAGCAGATGGGGACAGGTCTACGAGCAGTACTTC

J gene: TRBJ1-3
clone size: NA
V gene: TRBV12-5
D gene: NA
CDR3 protein: CASGLTFRGGNTIYF
CDR3 DNA: TGTGCTAGTGGTTTGACCTTCCGAGGTGGAAACACCATATATTTT

J gene: TRBJ1-5
clone size: NA
V gene: TRBV2
D gene: NA
CDR3 protein: CASRQTRGINQPQHF
CDR3 DNA: TGTGCCAGCAGACAGACTAGGGGTATCAATCAGCCCCAGCATTTT

J gene: TRBJ2-5
clone size: NA
V gene: TRBV11-2
D gene: TRBD1
CDR3 protein: CASSLLDRVRETQYF
CDR3 DNA: TGTGCCAGCAGCTTACTGGACAGGGTGCGAGAGACCCAGTACTTC

J gene: TRBJ2-2
clone size: few
V gene: TRBV30
D gene: TRBD1
CDR3 protein: CAWSTGGEAGELFF
CDR3 DNA: TGTGCCTGGAGTACAGGGGGCGAGGCCGGGGAGCTGTTTTTT

J gene: TRBJ2-7
clone size: NA
V gene: TRBV30
D gene: NA
CDR3 protein: CATETGKPDSYEQYF
CDR3 DNA: TGTGCCACGGAGACGGGGAAGCCCGACTCCTACGAGCAGTACTTC

J gene: TRBJ2-7
clone size: NA
V gene: TRBV7-9
D gene: TRBD2
CDR3 protein: CASSLDTTSGSYEQYF
CDR3 DNA: TGTGCCAGCAGCTTAGATACTACTAGCGGGTCCTACGAGCAGTACTTC

J gene: TRBJ1-1
clone size: NA
V gene: TRBV4-1
D gene: NA
CDR3 protein: CASSSTREPVGGTEAFF
CDR3 DNA: TGCGCCAGCAGCTCTACCAGGGAGCCGGTTGGGGGGACTGAAGCTTTCTTT

J gene: TRBJ2-1
clone size: NA
V gene: TRBV4-1
D gene: TRBD2
CDR3 protein: CASSQSGGPSYNEQFF
CDR3 DNA: TGCGCCAGCAGCCAAAGCGGGGGGCCGTCCTACAATGAGCAGTTCTTC

J gene: TRBJ1-1
clone size: few
V gene: TRBV7-9
D gene: NA
CDR3 protein: CASSLEAGGNTEAFF
CDR3 DNA: TGTGCCAGCAGCTTAGAAGCAGGTGGGAACACTGAAGCTTTCTTT

J gene: TRBJ1-1
clone size: NA
V gene: TRBV4-1
D gene: NA
CDR3 protein: CASQGSTEAFF
CDR3 DNA: TGCGCCAGCCAGGGGAGCACTGAAGCTTTCTTT

J gene: TRBJ1-6
clone size: once
V gene: TRBV7-9
D gene: TRBD1
CDR3 protein: CASSLDGQGHSPLHF
CDR3 DNA: TGTGCCAGCAGCTTAGATGGACAGGGACACTCACCCCTCCACTTT

J gene: TRBJ1-6
clone size: NA
V gene: TRBV7-2
D gene: TRBD1
CDR3 protein: CASSLASPGQGSSPLHF
CDR3 DNA: TGTGCCAGCAGCTTAGCGAGTCCCGGACAGGGGAGTTCACCCCTCCACTTT

J gene: TRBJ2-7
clone size: NA
V gene: TRBV6-5
D gene: TRBD1
CDR3 protein: CASSAGTGRWYEQYF
CDR3 DNA: TGTGCCAGCAGTGCCGGGACAGGGAGGTGGTACGAGCAGTACTTC

J gene: TRBJ1-6
clone size: few
V gene: TRBV6-5
D gene: NA
CDR3 protein: CASSYGGWNSPLHF
CDR3 DNA: TGTGCCAGCAGTTACGGGGGGTGGAATTCACCCCTCCACTTT

J gene: TRBJ2-7
clone size: NA
V gene: TRBV2
D gene: NA
CDR3 protein: CAIKAVGLLNYEQYF
CDR3 DNA: TGTGCCATTAAAGCTGTAGGACTTTTAAACTACGAGCAGTACTTC

J gene: TRBJ1-2
clone size: NA
V gene: TRBV6-5
D gene: NA
CDR3 protein: CASSSLAGTNYGYTF
CDR3 DNA: TGTGCCAGCAGTTCTTTGGCAGGGACAAACTATGGCTACACCTTC

J gene: TRBJ2-7
clone size: NA
V gene: TRBV9
D gene: TRBD2
CDR3 protein: CASSVGAGVYEQYF
CDR3 DNA: TGTGCCAGCAGCGTAGGAGCGGGGGTCTACGAGCAGTACTTC

J gene: TRBJ2-3
clone size: NA
V gene: TRBV7-2
D gene: NA
CDR3 protein: CASSPISGGTDTQYF
CDR3 DNA: TGTGCCAGCAGCCCTATTAGCGGCGGCACAGATACGCAGTATTTT

J gene: TRBJ1-6
clone size: few
V gene: TRBV5-1
D gene: TRBD1
CDR3 protein: CASSLEGQGASGGSPLHF
CDR3 DNA: TGCGCCAGCAGCTTGGAGGGACAGGGGGCAAGTGGTGGTTCACCCCTCCACTTT

J gene: TRBJ1-6
clone size: NA
V gene: TRBV5-6
D gene: TRBD1
CDR3 protein: CASTGTGVGSPLHF
CDR3 DNA: TGTGCCAGCACAGGGACAGGGGTAGGATCACCCCTCCACTTT